A selection of T cell receptor beta chains follows, all from one sample in a study of T-cell memory formation after mild COVID-19. TCRdb passed the 5' RACE reads through MiXCR, listing each CDR3 protein once. The sample includes under 300,000 distinct CDR3 sequences, over 9% of them seen just once. The specimen was PBMCs or a T cell subset sorted from them (not recorded which). All receptors derive from a man in his late teens or twenties who had mild COVID-19 (a few samples of this study predate the infection). Cell type and time point are not known. Each CDR3 is given with its conserved first and last residue. Each record gives: CDR3 length, V gene, clone size, J gene, D gene, CDR3 DNA, CDR3 protein. D genes are given only for firm matches. Rows give clone size only sometimes, using once, few, many, or a class for an expanded clone.

16	TRBV28	NA	TRBJ1-4	TRBD1	TGTGCCAGCAGTTCCCCTCTTACAGGGGCTAATGAAAAACTGTTTTTT	CASSSPLTGANEKLFF
15	TRBV7-9	NA	TRBJ2-2	NA	TGTGCCAGCAGCTTTCAAGGGGTTGACACCGGGGAGCTGTTTTTT	CASSFQGVDTGELFF
16	TRBV5-1	many	TRBJ2-2	NA	TGCGCCAGCAGCTTGGCCGCCGGCTTAAACACCGGGGAGCTGTTTTTT	CASSLAAGLNTGELFF
14	TRBV12-3/TRBV12-4	few	TRBJ2-6	NA	TGTGCCAGCAGGAGCACAGCTGGGGCCAACGTCCTGACTTTC	CASRSTAGANVLTF
12	TRBV7-6	NA	TRBJ2-1	NA	TGTGCCAGCAGTCAGACGGGCAATGAGCAGTTCTTC	CASSQTGNEQFF
15	TRBV10-3	NA	TRBJ2-3	NA	TGTGCCATCAGTCACGGGGGCTCCAGCACAGATACGCAGTATTTT	CAISHGGSSTDTQYF
14	TRBV5-1	many	TRBJ2-3	TRBD1	TGCGCCAGCAGCTTGGGGACAGGGGCAGATACGCAGTATTTT	CASSLGTGADTQYF
15	TRBV5-1	NA	TRBJ1-1	NA	TGCGCCAGCAGCTTTTGGACGGATGAGGCGACTGAAGCTTTCTTT	CASSFWTDEATEAFF
12	TRBV12-3/TRBV12-4	many	TRBJ1-2	NA	TGTGCCAGCAGCCCGGACAACTATGGCTACACCTTC	CASSPDNYGYTF
17	TRBV20-1	few	TRBJ1-6	TRBD1	TGCAGTGTTCACAGGGGTAAATCTGTCGCGGAGTATTCACCCCTCCACTTT	CSVHRGKSVAEYSPLHF
15	TRBV12-3/TRBV12-4	few	TRBJ2-1	NA	TGTGCCAGCACCTACGATGGCCGTCTAAACAATGAGCAGTTCTTC	CASTYDGRLNNEQFF
18	TRBV24-1	few	TRBJ2-3	TRBD2	TGTGCCACCAGTGACCTGAGGACGGGAGGCTCCAGCACAGATACGCAGTATTTT	CATSDLRTGGSSTDTQYF
13	TRBV7-2	NA	TRBJ1-6	NA	TGTGCCAGCAACCTCCAGGGGAATTCACCCCTCCACTTT	CASNLQGNSPLHF
15	TRBV25-1	few	TRBJ2-2	NA	TGTGCCAGCAATCCCGGGGGCGAAGGGACCGGGGAGCTGTTTTTT	CASNPGGEGTGELFF
14	TRBV20-1	NA	TRBJ2-5	TRBD2	TGCAGTGCTAGCGGCAGCGGGGGCCCGGGGACCCAGTACTTC	CSASGSGGPGTQYF
15	TRBV6-5	many	TRBJ2-1	TRBD1	TGTGCCAGCAGGCCAAGACAGGGTACCTACAATGAGCAGTTCTTC	CASRPRQGTYNEQFF
13	TRBV7-2	few	TRBJ1-5	NA	TGTGCCAGCAGCTTATCCCCTGCTCAGCCCCAGCATTTT	CASSLSPAQPQHF
17	TRBV20-1	NA	TRBJ2-5	TRBD2	TGCAGTGCCCGAAATAACAGACTAGCGGGGGAGAAAGAGACCCAGTACTTC	CSARNNRLAGEKETQYF
15	TRBV5-1	few	TRBJ1-3	NA	TGCGCCAGCAGCCATGGACGGAGCTCTGGAAACACCATATATTTT	CASSHGRSSGNTIYF
15	TRBV7-6	few	TRBJ2-2	NA	TGTGCCAGCAGCTCGTCAGTCCCATCCACCGGGGAGCTGTTTTTT	CASSSSVPSTGELFF
13	TRBV7-6	few	TRBJ1-2	NA	TGTGCCAGCAGCGACAGGCTTAACTATGGCTACACCTTC	CASSDRLNYGYTF
15	TRBV5-1	NA	TRBJ2-7	NA	TGCGCCAGCAGCTTGGCCCGGGACAACTCCTACGAGCAGTACTTC	CASSLARDNSYEQYF
13	TRBV27	many	TRBJ2-3	NA	TGTGCCAGCAGTTTACTGGTCGAAGGTACGCAGTATTTT	CASSLLVEGTQYF
12	TRBV29-1	few	TRBJ1-2	NA	TGCAGCGTTGAAAGGTGGAACTATGGCTACACCTTC	CSVERWNYGYTF
15	TRBV7-2	NA	TRBJ2-4	NA	TGTGCCAGCAGCTCGGATGGGGGGCCGGGAAACATTCAGTACTTC	CASSSDGGPGNIQYF